The 20 T cell receptor beta chains below come from one sample, sequenced in a study of T cell repertoires in cytomegalovirus infection. Their target antigens are unknown. One entry per CDR3 protein results from TCRdb running MiXCR on the reads. The top ten clones hold 13% of a sample with about a million distinct CDR3 sequences, under 40% of them seen once. The sample in question was cultured CD8+ T cells from PBMCs, obtained from culture after CMV antigen stimulation. The receptors derive from a human donor in good health (CMV status not recorded). Some clones in this sample may be carry-over from other donors' samples.

Comment on this clonotype: A much larger clone is a single base away; this may be a read error. The gene calls are TRBV6-8 and TRBJ2-5; TRBD2 is a possible D gene (6 bases). CDR3 length: 15 residues. CDR1 is MNHGY and CDR2 is SAAAGT in the germline V gene. DNA of the CDR3: TGTGCCAGGAGTTACTTAGAGGGACTTCAAGAGACCCAGTACTTC. It encodes CARSYLEGLQETQYF.

V and J are TRBV20-1 and TRBJ1-1; no reliable D call. The CDR3 is 14 residues long. Per the germline V gene, CDR1 is DFQATT and CDR2 is SNEGSKA (reference sequence). V lost 3 bases, J lost 0 bases, and 11 bases lay in between. The CDR3 nucleotides read TGCAGTGCTAGTACGGTCTCCTTGAACACTGAAGCTTTCTTT. Amino acid sequence: CSASTVSLNTEAFF.

CDR3 DNA sequence: TGTGCCACCAGCAGTAGGACAGGTCAAGAGACCCAGTACTTC. It yields the protein CATSSRTGQETQYF. The chain joins TRBV15 to TRBJ2-5; TRBD1 aligns across 7 bases. CDR1 is LNHNV and CDR2 is YYDKDF in the germline V gene (reference sequence). V lost 3 bases to trimming and J lost 2 bases; unmatched junction nucleotides: 3. CDR3 length: 14 amino acids.

The CDR3 DNA reads TGTGCCAGCAGCTCGTGGGACAGGGAAGGAAACACCATATATTTT. Encoded protein: CASSSWDREGNTIYF. The chain links TRBV6-5 to TRBJ1-3; 9 nucleotides align to TRBD1. V dropped 6 bases and J dropped 4; count of bases not matched to a gene: 7. This CDR3 comprises 15 residues. Germline CDR1 reads MNHEY; CDR2 reads SVGAGI.

The chain has TRBV2 and TRBJ2-7; D is possibly TRBD1 (7 bases). Looked up from germline, CDR1 is SNHLY and CDR2 is FYNNEI. V was shortened by 3 bases and J by 6 bases, with 12 bases between the two germline ends. CDR3 length: 13 residues. CDR3 sequence (DNA): TGTGCCAGCAGTGACTACAGGGGAGGCGAGCAGTACGTC. Protein sequence: CASSDYRGGEQYV.

The V call is TRBV20-1, the J call TRBJ1-1; 7 bases match TRBD1. The J segment lost 0 bases and the V segment lost 0 bases, leaving 7 bases of the junction unmatched. Looked up from germline, CDR1 is DFQATT and CDR2 is SNEGSKA (reference sequence). CDR3 length: 16 amino acids. CDR3 nucleotides: TGCAGTGCTAGAGATGTTCGACAGGGAATGAACACTGAAGCTTTCTTT. Its protein is CSARDVRQGMNTEAFF.

The table lists this clonotype with a few counts. V usage is TRBV12-5 and J usage is TRBJ1-4; tentatively, D is TRBD1 (5 bases). Germline V gene sequence: CDR1 LGHNT, CDR2 FRNRAP. This CDR3 is built from 13 residues. Deletions cut 1 base from V and 14 bases from J, with 14 bases between. As DNA, the CDR3 is TGTGCTAGTGGTTTGGGTGGGACCAAAGATCTGTTTTTT. Amino acids: CASGLGGTKDLFF.

This clonotype was detected only a few times. The rearrangement links TRBV20-1 to TRBJ1-2, with a weak D call TRBD1 (5 bases). Trimming took 2 bases from V and 6 from J, leaving 13 bases between them. CDR1 and CDR2 (germline): DFQATT, SNEGSKA (reference sequence). The CDR3 is 13 residues long. The CDR3 sequence: CSARNQGSHGYTF. The CDR3 DNA reads as TGCAGTGCTAGAAATCAGGGAAGTCATGGCTACACCTTC.

The rearrangement joins TRBV6-5 to TRBJ2-7, with TRBD2 identical over 8 bases. J lost 3 bases, V lost 2 bases, and 15 bases had no gene match. Germline V gives CDR1 MNHEY, CDR2 SVGAGI. This CDR3 is 18 amino acids long. DNA for the CDR3: TGTGCCAGCAGTTACCGGGGGGGCAGTCAAAAAATCATCTACGAGCAGTACGTC. This encodes CASSYRGGSQKIIYEQYV.

This clonotype was counted a few times. The chain uses TRBV24-1 and TRBJ2-2, with a weak D call TRBD1 (5 bases). The CDR3 has 15 amino acids. Germline loops: CDR1 KGHDR, CDR2 SFDVKD. V was clipped by 3 bases and J by 1 base, with 8 bases between them. The CDR3, as DNA: TGTGCCACCAGTGATCGCAGGGTGAACACCGGGGAGCTGTTTTTT. Encoded protein: CATSDRRVNTGELFF.

The chain recombines TRBV20-1 with TRBJ1-2; the D gene is possibly TRBD1 (5 bases). The germline V gene has CDR1 DFQATT and CDR2 SNEGSKA (reference sequence). The CDR3 has 13 residues. The V gene lost 5 bases and the J gene lost 3 bases, with 13 bases spanning the gap. The CDR3 protein is CSAGVREDYGYTF. DNA of the CDR3: TGCAGTGCTGGCGTCAGGGAGGACTATGGCTACACCTTC.

The chain joins TRBV2 to TRBJ1-2; unclear D gene. Trimming cost V 4 bases and J 7 bases, with 19 bases left between them. The CDR3 consists of 15 residues. CDR1 and CDR2 (germline): SNHLY, FYNNEI. The CDR3 spells CASSVPGSLVSGYTF. For the CDR3, the DNA is TGTGCCAGCAGTGTCCCCGGGTCCCTCGTATCTGGCTACACCTTC.

There are a few counts of this clonotype. This chain uses TRBV6-1 with TRBJ2-3; D might be TRBD1 (6 bases). The CDR3 is 16 amino acids. Trimming removed 6 bases at V and 1 base at J, with 17 bases between. Germline CDR1 and CDR2: MNHNS and SASEGT. CDR3 protein: CASSPVGAVGTDTQYF. The CDR3 DNA sequence: TGTGCCAGCAGCCCCGTGGGGGCAGTTGGCACAGATACGCAGTATTTT.

This chain joins TRBV28 and TRBJ2-6; TRBD1 might be the D (6 bases). Trimming removed 3 bases at V and 0 bases at J, with 18 bases between. Germline assignment: CDR1 MDHEN and CDR2 SYDVKM. The CDR3 totals 19 residues. This chain's CDR3 is CASSLDVDRTYSGANVLTF. In DNA form, the CDR3 reads TGTGCCAGCAGTTTGGATGTGGACAGAACTTACTCTGGGGCCAACGTCCTGACTTTC.

V is TRBV27 and J is TRBJ2-1, with D maybe TRBD2 (7 bases). The length of the CDR3 is 16 residues. Germline V CDR1 and CDR2: MNHEY, SMNVEV (reference sequence). Trimming cost V 8 bases and J 8 bases, with 25 bases left between them. Here the CDR3 reads CASRPDWGGPLDEQFF. DNA of the CDR3: TGTGCCAGCCGGCCCGACTGGGGGGGCCCTTTGGATGAGCAGTTCTTC.

The chain is built from TRBV15 and TRBJ2-3; D possibly corresponds to TRBD2 (5 bases). Germline CDR1 is LNHNV and CDR2 is YYDKDF (reference sequence). This CDR3 comprises 16 residues. Trimming shortened V by 6 bases and J by 2 bases, and 18 bases separated the two germline ends. CDR3 sequence: CATSPKRTAVTDTQYF. CDR3 sequence (DNA): TGTGCCACCAGTCCCAAGAGGACTGCCGTCACAGATACGCAGTATTTT.

The gene calls are TRBV6-2 or TRBV6-3 and TRBJ2-5; possibly TRBD2 for D (6 bases). Trimming removed 8 bases from V and 1 base from J, with 23 bases in between. The CDR3 runs 17 residues. The germline V gene encodes CDR1 MNHEY and CDR2 SVGEGT. The CDR3 protein is CASAPATERRVQETQYF. CDR3 DNA: TGTGCCAGCGCCCCAGCTACGGAAAGGAGGGTCCAAGAGACCCAGTACTTC.

J is TRBJ1-2 and V is TRBV7-6; D is ambiguous. The CDR3 covers 15 residues. Germline values: CDR1 SGHVS, CDR2 FNYEAQ. Trimming took off 1 base at V and 0 bases at J, with 9 bases between the two ends. In DNA form, the CDR3 reads TGTGCCAGCAGCTTAGACCCACAGACTAACTATGGCTACACCTTC. Translation gives CASSLDPQTNYGYTF.

The chain is built from TRBV2 and TRBJ2-5; tentatively, D is TRBD1 or TRBD2 (6 bases each). The CDR3 has 14 amino acids. V was cut by 7 bases and J by 5 bases, with 17 bases left in between. Germline CDR1 is SNHLY and CDR2 is FYNNEI. CDR3 sequence reads: CASIDPGGYETQYF. In nucleotides, the CDR3 is TGTGCCAGCATTGATCCCGGGGGCTATGAGACCCAGTACTTC.

This clonotype has at least ten counts. The rearrangement links TRBV7-9 to TRBJ2-5; D not certain. CDR1 and CDR2 from the germline V gene are SEHNR and FQNEAQ (reference sequence). Trimming left V 5 bases short and J 5 bases short, with 15 bases between. The CDR3 is made up of 14 amino acids. As DNA, the CDR3 is TGTGCCAGCAGCCCCCGAGGCTCCGAGGAGACCCAGTACTTC. Residues: CASSPRGSEETQYF.